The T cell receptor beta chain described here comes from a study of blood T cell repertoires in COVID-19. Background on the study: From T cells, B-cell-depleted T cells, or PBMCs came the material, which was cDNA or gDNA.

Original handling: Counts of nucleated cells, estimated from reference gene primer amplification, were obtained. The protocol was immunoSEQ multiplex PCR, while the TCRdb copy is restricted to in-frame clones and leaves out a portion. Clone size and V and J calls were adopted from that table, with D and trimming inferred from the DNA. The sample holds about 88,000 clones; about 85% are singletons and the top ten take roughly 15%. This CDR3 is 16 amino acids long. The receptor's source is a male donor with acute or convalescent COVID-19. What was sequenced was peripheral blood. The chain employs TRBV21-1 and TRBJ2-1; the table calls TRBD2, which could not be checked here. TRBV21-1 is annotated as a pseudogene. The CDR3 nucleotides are TGTGCCAGCAGCGAAACGGCGCTCCATGGGCGGGGGGACCAGTTCTTC. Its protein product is CASSETALHGRGDQFF.